The present T cell receptor beta chain was sequenced within a study of blood T cell repertoires in COVID-19 (dated by TCRdb to the early 2020s). Background for the entire study: The collaborator samples originated in the United States, Italy and Spain and spanned the acute and convalescent phases of COVID-19. The repertoires were released in a freely available public database intended as a resource for research on the immune response to SARS-CoV-2. Nearly every sample came with metadata listing a de-identified subject ID, COVID-19 status, age in years and sex. Samples came from the ongoing ImmuneRACE study (first 160 participants) plus 1,254 subjects from 6 global collaborators. The prospective study material was composed of cDNA or gDNA derived from T cells, B-cell-depleted T cells, or PBMCs. The dataset comprised deeply sampled blood TCRbeta repertoires from subjects exposed to, actively infected with, or recovered from COVID-19. Where HLA class I and class II types were available, the types were taken from metadata supplied by the sample provider, not from assay-based typing. Findings and caveats that apply to the study as a whole: The quantity of clinical and demographic metadata differed by source and by participant and was supplied without curation.

TCRbeta CDR3 regions were amplified from genomic DNA by means of the immunoSEQ Assay, a bias-controlled multiplex PCR. As for the original processing: Within the assay, amplification of reference gene primers was used to estimate how many nucleated cells each sample contained. To quantify the absolute abundance of each unique TCRbeta CDR3 rearrangement, sequence reads were collapsed and filtered. For each sample, productive Simpson clonality was calculated as the square root of Simpson's diversity index over productive rearrangements. This is the immuneACCESS table as TCRdb keeps it, with only in-frame sequences that have V and J called. A part of the clones is gone; compared with another copy, unresolved V genes explain less than half, and the rest is unexplained. V and J calls and clone size are given by that table; D and trimming were obtained from the DNA. The sample has about 170,000 clones on record, 90% to 95% of them singletons. The ten largest clonotypes hold 0.5% to 0.55% of the sample.

Collaborating institutions collected whole blood in K2EDTA tubes following their own protocols. For TCRbeta analysis, collaborator samples were shipped as frozen whole blood, as isolated PBMCs, or as DNA extracted from either sample type. Notes on this clone: The clone's antigen remains unknown. No base qualities exist here, and no much larger clone lies one base off it.

This receptor was identified in a man in his forties or fifties with acute or convalescent COVID-19. Specimen: peripheral blood.

The nucleotide sequence is TGTGCCAGCAGCGTGGGTAGGGGCTATAATTCACCCCTCCACTTT. It specifies CASSVGRGYNSPLHF. The V and J segments used are TRBV5-4 and TRBJ1-6, and possibly TRBD1, on 5 matching bases. Spanning cysteine to phenylalanine, the CDR3 consists of 15 amino acids. Kept here is only the CDR3 DNA, which spans 45 bases and is read in frame from base 1. Cut back by 4 bases and 3 bases, the V and J ends lie 11 bases apart. The germline V gene encodes CDR1 SGHNT and CDR2 YYREEE (reference sequence).